This is a list of T cell receptor beta chains from one sample in a study of cytomegalovirus exposure and HLA in healthy donors. Sequencing used immunoSEQ multiplex PCR; TCRdb keeps in-frame clones, though not all of them. This specimen shows roughly 120,000 clones; the ten leading clones hold around 3.6%. The sample comprised PBMCs. The receptors originated from a man younger than 30 in good health and CMV-seronegative. Both conserved end residues are part of each CDR3. The D gene is left open where the match is weak.

V gene	D gene	CDR3 protein
TRBV6-1	.	CASSDRVGSPLHF
TRBV28	TRBD2	CASSLRGLGGNEQFF
TRBV25-1	.	CASSERNEQFF
TRBV19	TRBD1	CASRTGGGNQPQHF
TRBV5-1	.	CASSLVGGPNTGELFF
TRBV4-1	.	CASSHGGSGTNTEAFF
TRBV20-1	.	CSARSGYEQYF
TRBV5-4	TRBD1	CASSFVGQGINQPQHF
TRBV4-2	.	CASSQERETQYF
TRBV18	.	CASSPLGLPRGQETQYF
TRBV25-1	TRBD1	CASSEGQGLSYGYTF
TRBV19	TRBD1	CASSTGQGNTGELFF
TRBV2	.	CASSEVTLLVYEQYF
TRBV7-2	TRBD2	CASSPRTSGGQGQFF
TRBV6-6	.	CASSYSPYRGSGELFF
TRBV5-1	.	CASSFGAGRSTGELFF
TRBV18	TRBD1	CASSLGTGWSADTQYF
TRBV6-7	TRBD2	CASSYLWASGVYNEQFF